Given below is one TCR beta chain in context. Its binding antigen is unknown. Base-call qualities are not available, and no considerably larger clone is one nucleotide away. The CDR3 runs 14 residues from the cysteine to the phenylalanine. The only DNA kept is the CDR3, 42 bases in frame from the first base. CDR1 and CDR2 were assigned from the germline V gene (reference sequence) as LNHNV and YYDKDF. At the junction V is shortened by 1 base and J by 9 bases, with 13 bases in between. The data belong to a study of CD8 T cells in ankylosing spondylitis (dated by TCRdb to between 2016 and 2019). Turning to the overall study: The study set out to find disease-linked TCR variants by profiling T cell receptor beta repertoires in ankylosing spondylitis patients and healthy donors. Samples of peripheral blood were taken, and for ankylosing spondylitis patients, synovial fluid was collected as well. The whole study cohort included some 100 healthy donors and roughly 24 ankylosing spondylitis patients.

Sequencing took place on an Illumina HiSeq 2500. Quantitative 5'-RACE with molecular barcodes was the method used to prepare the TCR beta libraries. As for how the authors treated the data: A new computational method based on a probabilistic model of VDJ rearrangement was used to identify disease-linked TCR variants. The raw public data were reprocessed by TCRdb itself: fastp quality trimming at Q25, MiXCR clonotype calling, in-frame beta chains only. All rows with the same CDR3 protein become a single entry with the most common DNA and genes. The V and J calls come from TCRdb's annotation, not from the publication. The sample yields 200,000 or so distinct CDR3 sequences; over 10% were counted once. Approximately 11% of the sample is taken by the ten largest. The full study reports these points: A TCR beta motif made up of several highly homologous amino acid variants appeared to be characteristic of blood from ankylosing spondylitis patients. A CD8+ phenotype was shown by the disease-linked clones, which were found at relatively low frequencies in peripheral blood. Some motif variants had previously been reported in the synovial fluid and blood of reactive arthritis patients, which suggests shared mechanisms of disease initiation. Significant enrichment of the disease-linked clones was reported in matched synovial fluid samples from ankylosing spondylitis patients.

The specimen was blood, either unsorted or a sorted T cell fraction (not recorded which). This chain joins TRBV15 to TRBJ2-1, with the D call perhaps TRBD1 or TRBD2, each one matching 5 bases. This receptor was identified in a female donor with ankylosing spondylitis or in good health (not recorded which). The CDR3 has the sequence CATSRGTGRREQFF. The nucleotide sequence reads as follows: TGTGCCACCAGCAGAGGCACGGGACGACGTGAGCAGTTCTTC.